The clone carrying this T cell receptor (beta chain) has a handful of counts. No antigen is known for it. The authors reverse transcribed all of the isolated RNA, so sequencing captured expressed TCRB transcripts. The table came from immunoSEQ multiplex PCR; TCRdb's copy has only in-frame clones and leaves some out. There are 640,000 or so clones in the sample; more than 12% occur only once, and 0.035% to 0.04% lies in the top ten. The data stem from a study of beta chain features in type 1 diabetes. The study's findings and limits: Shorter TCRB CDR3s, moderately but significantly so, were found in Type 1 diabetes patients in all four CD4+ subsets.

Losses at the gene ends were 4 bases for V and 0 bases for J; bases not matched to a gene: 6. The length of the CDR3 is 17 residues. CDR1 and CDR2 (germline): SGHDT, YYEEEE. Cells sorted by CD45RO/CCR7/CD25/CD127/CD95/CD27 comprised CD4+ naive, central memory, regulatory and stem cell-like memory cells. The TCR sequence derives from a man aged 18 to 30 with type 1 diabetes. Sequenced input: naive CD4+ T cells from blood. The gene calls are TRBV5-6 and TRBJ1-4, with TRBD1 matching over 10 bases. The CDR3 loop is CASSLGDRGATNEKLFF. Here the CDR3 DNA reads TGTGCCAGCAGCCTGGGGGACAGGGGAGCAACTAATGAAAAACTGTTTTTT.